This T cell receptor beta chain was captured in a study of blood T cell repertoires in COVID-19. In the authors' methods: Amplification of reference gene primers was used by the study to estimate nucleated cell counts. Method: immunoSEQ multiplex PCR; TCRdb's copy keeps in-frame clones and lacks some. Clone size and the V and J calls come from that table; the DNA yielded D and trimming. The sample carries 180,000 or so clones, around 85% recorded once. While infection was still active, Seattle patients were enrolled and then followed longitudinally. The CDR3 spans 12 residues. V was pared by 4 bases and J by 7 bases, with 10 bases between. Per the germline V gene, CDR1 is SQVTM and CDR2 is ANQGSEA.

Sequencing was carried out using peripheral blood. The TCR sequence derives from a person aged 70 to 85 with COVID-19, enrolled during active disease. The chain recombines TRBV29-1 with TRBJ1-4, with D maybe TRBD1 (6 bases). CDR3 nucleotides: TGCAGCGTTGGGGGGCACGGTGAAAAACTGTTTTTT. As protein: CSVGGHGEKLFF.